This T cell receptor beta chain is from a study of T cell responses to AZD1222 COVID-19 vaccine. Study background: Second-dose timings of about 4 or about 12 weeks were pooled. General observations from the study: Donor demographics were predominantly white British with a female majority; clonal diversity may be underestimated. Sampling captured repertoires only after the peak T cell response. With dominance at 160-218 and 743-854, vaccine-associated CD4 TCRs spanned spike.

Worth noting for this clone: The antigen is not known.

This table comes from immunoSEQ multiplex PCR, and its TCRdb copy is limited to in-frame clones, with some not included. The sample lists 100,000 or so clones; about 86% were seen once. From germline, CDR1 is GTSNPN and CDR2 SVGIG (reference sequence). This CDR3 spans 16 amino acids. Trimming stripped 3 bases from V and 5 bases from J, with 20 bases between. This rearrangement joins TRBV30 to TRBJ1-5; TRBD1 is a possible D gene (6 bases). The receptor comes from an adult in good health. Material: peripheral blood, obtained on day 0 of AZD1222 vaccination. The CDR3 protein is CAWSRDMAGEDQPQHF. The CDR3 DNA sequence: TGTGCCTGGAGCCGAGACATGGCAGGGGAGGATCAGCCCCAGCATTTT.